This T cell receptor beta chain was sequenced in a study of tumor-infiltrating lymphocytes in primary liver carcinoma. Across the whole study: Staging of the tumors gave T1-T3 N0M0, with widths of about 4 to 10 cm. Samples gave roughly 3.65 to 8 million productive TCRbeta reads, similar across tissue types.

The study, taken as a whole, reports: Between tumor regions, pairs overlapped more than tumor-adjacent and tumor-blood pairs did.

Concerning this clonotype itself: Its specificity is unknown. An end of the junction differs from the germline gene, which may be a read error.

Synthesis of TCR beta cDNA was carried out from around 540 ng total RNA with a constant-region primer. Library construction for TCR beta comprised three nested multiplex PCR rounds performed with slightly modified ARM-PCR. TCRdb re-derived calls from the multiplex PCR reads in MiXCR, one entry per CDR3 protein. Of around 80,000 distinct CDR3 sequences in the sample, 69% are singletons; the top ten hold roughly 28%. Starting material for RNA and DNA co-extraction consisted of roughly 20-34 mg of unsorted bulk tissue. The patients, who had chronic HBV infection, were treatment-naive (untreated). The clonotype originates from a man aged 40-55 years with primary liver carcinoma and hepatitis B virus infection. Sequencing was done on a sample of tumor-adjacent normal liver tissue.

The CDR3 bases are TGTGCCAGCAGCCAAGAGTTCTGTACCTCCTACAATGAGAAGTTCTTC. Encoded protein: CASSQEFCTSYNEKFF. This rearrangement joins TRBV14 to TRBJ2-1; D gene ambiguous. Germline values: CDR1 SGHDN, CDR2 FVKESK. CDR3 length: 16 residues.